This TCR beta chain was obtained from a study of OX40 agonist ivuxolimab in advanced cancers. Turning to the study itself: In this trial design, patients received ivuxolimab intravenously at 0.01 to 10 mg/kg every 2 weeks. Mean age approximately 59 years, range about 20 to 90; 82.7% male.

On this clone: Its antigen is currently unknown.

The germline V gene encodes CDR1 SGHRS and CDR2 YFSETQ. The CDR3 is made up of 14 amino acids. V lost 4 bases and J lost 4, with 12 bases in between. The study's findings and limits: CD4+ and CD8+ T cells in blood underwent clonal expansion by week 6 at 0.1 to 3.0 mg/kg. Expanded clones tended on average to be more numerous among CD8+ T cells than CD4+.

Repertoires were generated with immunoSEQ multiplex PCR, while TCRdb's copy carries only in-frame clones and drops some. The table has about 72,000 clones, 75% to 90% seen once. The receptor was isolated from an adult with an advanced solid tumor such as melanoma, head and neck, liver or kidney cancer. Source: CD4+ or CD8+ T cells sorted from blood, taken in a trial of the OX40 agonist ivuxolimab. This chain connects TRBV5-1 to TRBJ1-3, with D possibly matching TRBD1 (5 bases). The chain's CDR3 is CASSNWGSGNTIYF. The CDR3 DNA reads TGCGCCAGCAGCAATTGGGGGTCCGGAAACACCATATATTTT.